This T cell receptor (beta chain) was captured by sequencing in a study of blood T cell repertoires in COVID-19. For the study at large: The samples span acute and convalescent COVID-19 from the United States, Italy and Spain.

Each participant's cohort was designated according to participant-reported clinical history. V was clipped by 2 bases and J by 4 bases, with 12 bases between them. This CDR3 has 15 residues. CDR1 and CDR2 (germline): SGHTA, FQGNSA. Per the study methods: Scientists estimated how many nucleated cells there were by amplifying reference gene primers. The assay was immunoSEQ multiplex PCR, and TCRdb's table has in-frame clones only and misses some. V and J calls and clone size are given by that table; D and trimming were obtained from the DNA. Found here are about 280,000 clones, around 88% of them singletons; the top ten hold 6%.

This rearrangement joins TRBV7-2 to TRBJ1-5, with D perhaps matching TRBD1 (5 bases). The sequence was collected from a woman between 35 and 50 years old who had recovered from COVID-19. The specimen sequenced was PBMCs or T cells enriched from blood (not recorded which). DNA for the CDR3: TGTGCCAGCAGCTTATGGGGGGTTGGAAATCAGCCCCAGCATTTT. Protein: CASSLWGVGNQPQHF.